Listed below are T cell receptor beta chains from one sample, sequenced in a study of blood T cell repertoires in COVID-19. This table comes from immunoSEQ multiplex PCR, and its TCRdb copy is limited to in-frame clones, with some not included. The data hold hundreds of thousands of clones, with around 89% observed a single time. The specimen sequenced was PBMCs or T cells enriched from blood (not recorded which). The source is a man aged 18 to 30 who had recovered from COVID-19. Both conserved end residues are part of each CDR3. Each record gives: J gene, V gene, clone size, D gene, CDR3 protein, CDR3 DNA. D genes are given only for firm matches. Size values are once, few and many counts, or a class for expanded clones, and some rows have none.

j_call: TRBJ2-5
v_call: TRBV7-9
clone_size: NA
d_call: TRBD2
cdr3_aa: CASSLAASGQETQYF
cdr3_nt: TGTGCCAGCAGCTTAGCGGCTAGCGGGCAAGAGACCCAGTACTTC

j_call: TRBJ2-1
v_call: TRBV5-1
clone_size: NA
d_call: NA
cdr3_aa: CASSGAGSSYNEQFF
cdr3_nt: TGCGCCAGCAGCGGGGCCGGGAGCTCCTACAATGAGCAGTTCTTC

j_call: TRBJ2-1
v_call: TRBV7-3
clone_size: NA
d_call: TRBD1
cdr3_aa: CASSSTGGEKTNEQFF
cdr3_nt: TGTGCCAGCAGCTCCACAGGGGGCGAAAAAACCAATGAGCAGTTCTTC

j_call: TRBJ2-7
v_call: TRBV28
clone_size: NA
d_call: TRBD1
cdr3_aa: CASRVGTGTLEQYF
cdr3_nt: TGTGCCAGCCGAGTAGGGACAGGAACTTTGGAGCAGTACTTC

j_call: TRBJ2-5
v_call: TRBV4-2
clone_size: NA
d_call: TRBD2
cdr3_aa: CASRQRETPHF
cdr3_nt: TGTGCCAGCAGGCAGCGGGAGACCCCCCACTTC

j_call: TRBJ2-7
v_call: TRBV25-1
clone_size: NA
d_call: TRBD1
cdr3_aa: CASSPRQGELSYEQYF
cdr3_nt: TGTGCCAGCAGTCCCCGACAGGGGGAGCTCTCCTACGAGCAGTACTTC

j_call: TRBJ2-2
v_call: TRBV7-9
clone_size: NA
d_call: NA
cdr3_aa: CASSLKGSTGELFF
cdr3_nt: TGTGCCAGCAGCTTAAAAGGGAGCACCGGGGAGCTGTTTTTT

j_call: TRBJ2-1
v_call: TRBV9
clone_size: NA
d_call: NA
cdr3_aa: CASSVGGQGSYNEQFF
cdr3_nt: TGTGCCAGCAGCGTAGGTGGTCAGGGGTCCTACAATGAGCAGTTCTTC

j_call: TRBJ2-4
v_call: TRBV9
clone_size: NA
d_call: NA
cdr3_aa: CASSVGGSQNIQYF
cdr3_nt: TGTGCCAGCAGCGTAGGAGGGAGCCAAAACATTCAGTACTTC

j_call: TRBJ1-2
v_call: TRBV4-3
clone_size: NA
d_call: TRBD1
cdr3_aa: CASSPQTGDGYTF
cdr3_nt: TGCGCCAGCAGCCCCCAAACAGGGGATGGCTACACCTTC

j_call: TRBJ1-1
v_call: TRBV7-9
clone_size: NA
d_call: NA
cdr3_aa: CASSWTRQNTEAFF
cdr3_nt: TGTGCCAGCAGCTGGACAAGACAGAACACTGAAGCTTTCTTT

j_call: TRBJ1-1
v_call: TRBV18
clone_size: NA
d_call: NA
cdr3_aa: CASSPRQDVTEAFF
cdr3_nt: TGTGCCAGCTCACCCCGACAGGATGTTACTGAAGCTTTCTTT

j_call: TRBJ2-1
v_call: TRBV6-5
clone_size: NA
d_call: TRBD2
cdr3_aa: CASSSGTSGDNEQFF
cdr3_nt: TGTGCCAGCAGCTCCGGGACTAGCGGGGACAATGAGCAGTTCTTC

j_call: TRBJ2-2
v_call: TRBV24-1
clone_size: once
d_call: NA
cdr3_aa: CATSDSYRRSNTGELFF
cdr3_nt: TGTGCCACCAGTGATTCGTACAGGAGATCGAACACCGGGGAGCTGTTTTTT

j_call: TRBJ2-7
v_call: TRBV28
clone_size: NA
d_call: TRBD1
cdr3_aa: CASSYTGGANEQYF
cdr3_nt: TGTGCCAGCAGCTACACAGGGGGCGCAAACGAGCAGTACTTC

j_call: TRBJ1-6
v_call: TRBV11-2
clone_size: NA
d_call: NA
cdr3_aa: CASSFIQGYNSPLHF
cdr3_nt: TGTGCCAGCAGCTTCATACAGGGCTATAATTCACCCCTCCACTTT